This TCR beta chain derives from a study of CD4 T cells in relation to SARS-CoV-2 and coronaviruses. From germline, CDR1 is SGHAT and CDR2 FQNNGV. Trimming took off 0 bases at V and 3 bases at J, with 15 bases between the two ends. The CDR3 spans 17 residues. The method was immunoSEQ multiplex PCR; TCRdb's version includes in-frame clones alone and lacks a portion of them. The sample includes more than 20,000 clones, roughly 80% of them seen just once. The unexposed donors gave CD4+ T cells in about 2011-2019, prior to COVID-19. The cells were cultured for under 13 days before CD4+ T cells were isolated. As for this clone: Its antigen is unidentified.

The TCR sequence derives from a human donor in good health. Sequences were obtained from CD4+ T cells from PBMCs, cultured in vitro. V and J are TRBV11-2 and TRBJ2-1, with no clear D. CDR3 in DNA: TGTGCCAGCAGCTTAGAAGGCCGATCACCAAACTACAATGAGCAGTTCTTC. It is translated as CASSLEGRSPNYNEQFF. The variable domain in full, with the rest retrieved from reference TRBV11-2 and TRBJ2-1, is EAGVAQSPRYKIIEKRQSVAFWCNPISGHATLYWYQQILGQGPKLLIQFQNNGVVDDSQLPKDRFSAERLKGVDSTLKIQPAKLEDSAVYLCASSLEGRSPNYNEQFFGPGTRLTVL.